This T cell receptor beta chain was observed in a study of blood T cell repertoires in COVID-19. Study-level background: COVID-19 samples collected from the United States, Italy and Spain covered acute and convalescent phases. The cDNA or gDNA used as material had been derived from T cells, B-cell-depleted T cells, or PBMCs.

This CDR3 has 16 amino acids. Trimming pared 4 bases from V and 8 bases from J, leaving 23 bases between. Germline CDR1 and CDR2: SGHAT and FQNNGV. Only a few counts were recorded for this clone. Methods used by the authors: Amplification with reference gene primers provided the estimates of nucleated cell counts. Assay: immunoSEQ multiplex PCR; the TCRdb copy retains only in-frame clones and omits some. V and J calls and clone size follow that table, whereas D and trimming were derived from the DNA. The profile shows about 99,000 clones, 75% to 90% of them singletons. This sequence originates from a human donor in a cohort sampled during active COVID-19. What was sequenced was peripheral blood. The genes are TRBV11-2 and TRBJ1-2, with D maybe TRBD1 (5 bases). CDR3: CASSSTPGGRRGGYTF. In nucleotides, the CDR3 is TGTGCCAGCAGCTCCACCCCCGGGGGGAGAAGGGGAGGCTACACCTTC.